Given below is one T cell receptor (beta chain) in context. What it binds is unknown. The length of the CDR3 is 13 residues. The V end lost 6 bases, the J end lost 1 base, and 9 bases lay between the germline ends. Germline V gives CDR1 WSHSY, CDR2 SAAADI. The data are from a study of T cell responses to AZD1222 COVID-19 vaccine. Study findings and constraints: Donors skewed white British and female; clonal diversity was possibly underestimated. Baseline seropositives among AZD1222 recipients totaled only six or seven. Repertoires were obtained solely post-peak T cell response.

Method: immunoSEQ multiplex PCR; TCRdb's copy keeps in-frame clones and lacks some. Of roughly 140,000 clones in the sample, about 93% were seen once. The chain combines TRBV10-2 with TRBJ1-1; unclear D gene. The sample was peripheral blood, taken on day 0 of AZD1222 vaccination. The clonotype comes from an adult in good health. The CDR3 loop is CASRGDENTEAFF. The CDR3, as DNA: TGCGCCAGCAGGGGAGACGAGAACACTGAAGCTTTCTTT.